The T cell receptor beta chain under discussion was sequenced for a study of blood T cell repertoires in COVID-19. The overall study: Material from acute and convalescent COVID-19 was sourced from the United States, Italy and Spain. Nucleic acid was either cDNA or gDNA, and it came from T cells, B-cell-depleted T cells, or PBMCs.

Original handling: Amplification with reference gene primers provided the estimates of nucleated cell counts. Clones were read by immunoSEQ multiplex PCR, and TCRdb kept only the in-frame ones, dropping some. Clone size and the V and J calls come from that table; the DNA yielded D and trimming. The data contain around 130,000 clones, more than 70% of them singletons. The CDR3 sequence is 14 residues long. V was pared by 1 base and J by 4 bases, with 10 bases between. Per germline, CDR1 LGHDT and CDR2 YNNKEL (reference sequence). The sample taken for sequencing was peripheral blood. This TCR was sampled from a human donor in a cohort sampled during active COVID-19. The genes are TRBV3-1 (or the pseudogene TRBV3-2) and TRBJ1-2; tentatively, D is TRBD1 (5 bases). CDR3 DNA: TGTGCCAGCAGCCAAGGGGGGGGGACCTATGGCTACACCTTC. As protein: CASSQGGGTYGYTF.